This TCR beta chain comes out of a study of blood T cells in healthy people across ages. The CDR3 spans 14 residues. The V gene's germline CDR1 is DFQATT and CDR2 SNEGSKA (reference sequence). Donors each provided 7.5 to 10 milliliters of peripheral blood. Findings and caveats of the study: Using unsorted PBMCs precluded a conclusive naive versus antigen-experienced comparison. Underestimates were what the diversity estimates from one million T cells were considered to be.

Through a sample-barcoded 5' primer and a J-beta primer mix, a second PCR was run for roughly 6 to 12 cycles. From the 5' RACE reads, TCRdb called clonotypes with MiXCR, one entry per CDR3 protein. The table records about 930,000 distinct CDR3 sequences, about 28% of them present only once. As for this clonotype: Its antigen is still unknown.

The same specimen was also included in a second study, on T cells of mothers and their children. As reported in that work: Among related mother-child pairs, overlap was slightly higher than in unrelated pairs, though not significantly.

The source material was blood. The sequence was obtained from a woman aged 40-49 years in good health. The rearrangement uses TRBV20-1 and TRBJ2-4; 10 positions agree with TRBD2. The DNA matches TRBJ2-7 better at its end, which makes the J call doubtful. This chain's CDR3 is CSALPGLASHEQYF. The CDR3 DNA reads TGCAGTGCTCTCCCGGGACTAGCGAGCCACGAGCAGTACTTC.